These T cell receptor beta chains were read from a single sample in a study of identical twins. TCRdb reanalysed the 5' RACE reads using MiXCR and keeps one entry per CDR3 protein. This sample carries some 560,000 distinct CDR3 sequences, nearly 10% of them seen once, and the ten largest clones take roughly 3%. In addition, the sample was reused for a study of yellow fever vaccine responses in identical twins.

Sequenced: PBMCs. The receptors shown here come from a woman in her late teens or twenties in good health. CDR3s leave out the opening cysteine and the closing phenylalanine or tryptophan. Each record gives: V gene, CDR3 protein.

TRBV6-5 | ASSWEGASYEQY
TRBV25-1 | ASMRAGSTGELF
TRBV20-1 | SAKDSGRIKETQY
TRBV20-1 | STPWGQRNTEAF
TRBV21-1 | ASLHHQAWGTEAF
TRBV19 | ASSWDGDSNQPQH
TRBV7-2 | ASSPIGQGGT
TRBV10-3 | AIERGSGQRGEQY
TRBV20-1 | SAFPLVNTEAF
TRBV20-1 | SALDRGDKNIQY
TRBV20-1 | SARPYRGRNTQY
TRBV18 | ASSPRPQGAGETQY
TRBV5-1 | ASKWSGGKPDTQY
TRBV11-2 | ASTERLSHQETQY
TRBV19 | ASSAHTTKNIQY
TRBV6-1 | ASRPITGTGVYNEQF
TRBV12-3/TRBV12-4 | ASSLSNGQGVNEQF
TRBV30 | ALGSYEQY
TRBV7-9 | ASSRTDPDQPQH
TRBV12-3/TRBV12-4 | ASSLTDPSDTEAF